This T cell receptor beta chain was identified during a study of blood T cell repertoires in COVID-19. Study-level background: Italy, Spain and the United States were the sources of the convalescent and acute COVID-19 samples. Nucleic acid was either cDNA or gDNA, and it came from T cells, B-cell-depleted T cells, or PBMCs.

Original data processing: Nucleated cell counts were estimated from reference gene primer amplification. TCRdb keeps only in-frame clones here, not all; method: immunoSEQ multiplex PCR. V and J calls and clone size are copied from that table; D and trimming were computed from the DNA. The data contain 91,000 or so clones, about 93% of them singletons. The ends lost 2 bases at V and 7 bases at J; junction bases unmatched: 12. Germline V gives CDR1 SQVTM, CDR2 ANQGSEA. The CDR3 totals 16 residues. This clone showed up just once. The sequenced sample was peripheral blood. The chain couples TRBV29-1 to TRBJ2-5; 11 bases match TRBD2. The source is a woman aged 50 to 60 in a cohort sampled during active COVID-19. The CDR3 protein is CSVETSGSPRFSTQYF. In DNA form, the CDR3 reads TGCAGCGTTGAAACTAGCGGGAGCCCGCGTTTCTCGACCCAGTACTTC. Full variable domain (remainder filled in from reference TRBV29-1 and TRBJ2-5): SAVISQKPSRDICQRGTSLTIQCQVDSQVTMMFWYRQQPGQSLTLIATANQGSEATYESGFVIDKFPISRPNLTFSTLTVSNMSPEDSSIYLCSVETSGSPRFSTQYFGPGTRLLVL.